These 24 T cell receptor beta chains originate from one sample sequenced in a study of blood T cell repertoires in COVID-19. Repertoires were generated with immunoSEQ multiplex PCR, while TCRdb's copy carries only in-frame clones and drops some. The sample yields more than 300,000 clones, roughly 90% seen once. Sequenced material: PBMCs or T cells enriched from blood (not recorded which). The receptors were gathered from a woman in her twenties or thirties who had recovered from COVID-19.

The chain is built from TRBV30 and TRBJ2-5, with D possibly being TRBD2 (5 bases). The V end was cut by 2 bases, the J end by 5 bases, with 15 bases between. In germline, CDR1 is GTSNPN, CDR2 SVGIG (reference sequence). CDR3 length: 14 residues. The CDR3 DNA reads as TGTGCCTGGAGTATCGGCGGGTTGGGGGAGACCCAGTACTTC. Translating gives CAWSIGGLGETQYF.

The chain recombines TRBV6-2 or TRBV6-3 with TRBJ2-1; TRBD2 agrees at 8 bases. Germline V CDR1 and CDR2: MNHEY, SVGEGT. The CDR3 sequence is 16 residues long. V trimming: 0 bases; J trimming: 4 bases; junction bases outside the gene matches: 5. The DNA of the CDR3 is TGTGCCAGCAGTTACTCTCCGGCGGGAGGTTACAATGAGCAGTTCTTC. This encodes CASSYSPAGGYNEQFF.

The rearrangement links TRBV10-3 to TRBJ2-3; D may be TRBD2 (5 bases). This CDR3 is built from 12 residues. Germline V gives CDR1 ENHRY, CDR2 SYGVKD. Trimming pared 6 bases from V and 2 bases from J, leaving 6 bases between. The CDR3 sequence: CAIRDSTDTQYF. Written as DNA, the CDR3 is TGTGCCATCAGGGACTCCACAGATACGCAGTATTTT.

This chain joins TRBV5-1 and TRBJ1-4; 7 nucleotides line up with TRBD1. Germline CDR1 SGHRS, CDR2 YFSETQ. The CDR3 runs 14 residues. V gave up 4 bases and J gave up 8 bases; unmatched junction bases: 8. The CDR3 here is CASSHDREREKLFF. DNA for the CDR3: TGCGCCAGCAGCCACGACAGGGAAAGGGAAAAACTGTTTTTT.

The chain carries TRBV27 and TRBJ1-2, with 9 bases that match TRBD1. Germline V gives CDR1 MNHEY, CDR2 SMNVEV (reference sequence). The CDR3 runs to 15 residues. The J segment lost 8 bases and the V segment lost 6 bases, leaving 13 bases of the junction unmatched. In DNA form, the CDR3 reads TGTGCCAGCAGCCTTGGACAGGGGAGGGTTTGGGGCTACACCTTC. Translated, it gives CASSLGQGRVWGYTF.

V is TRBV7-2 and J is TRBJ2-7; the match to TRBD2 covers 7 bases. Germline loops: CDR1 SGHTA, CDR2 FQGNSA. V shed 0 bases, J shed 3 bases, and the junction held 2 bases outside the gene matches. The CDR3 is 14 amino acids. CDR3: CASSLARERYEQYF. CDR3 nucleotides: TGTGCCAGCAGCTTAGCGCGGGAGCGCTACGAGCAGTACTTC. The entire variable domain, with the rest obtained from reference TRBV7-2 and TRBJ2-7, is as follows: GAGVSQSPSNKVTEKGKDVELRCDPISGHTALYWYRQSLGQGLEFLIYFQGNSAPDKSGLPSDRFSAERTGGSVSTLTIQRTQQEDSAVYLCASSLARERYEQYFGPGTRLTVT.

About this clone: This specimen includes other DNA sequences encoding the same CDR3. The chain couples TRBV28 to TRBJ1-1, with a weak D call TRBD1 (6 bases). The CDR3 runs to 14 residues. Per the germline V gene, CDR1 is MDHEN and CDR2 is SYDVKM. Trimming pared 5 bases from V and 0 bases from J, leaving 10 bases between. The CDR3 sequence is CASSTTGLNTEAFF. CDR3 DNA sequence: TGTGCCAGCAGTACTACAGGGTTGAACACTGAAGCTTTCTTT.

The V call is TRBV9, the J call TRBJ2-3; 10 bases are shared with TRBD1. Germline assignment: CDR1 SGDLS and CDR2 YYNGEE. The CDR3 is made up of 15 amino acids. The junction had 6 bases not matched to a gene; V was cut back by 4 bases and J by 4 bases. DNA of the CDR3: TGTGCCAGCAGCATGGGACAGGGGCGCCCAGATACGCAGTATTTT. Its translation: CASSMGQGRPDTQYF.

The chain recombines TRBV9 with TRBJ2-6; D may be TRBD1 (5 bases). V dropped 1 base and J dropped 1 base, with 9 bases sitting between them. The CDR3 has 16 amino acids. Germline CDR1 SGDLS, CDR2 YYNGEE. As DNA, the CDR3 is TGTGCCAGCAGCGTACAGGGTTGGTCTGGGGCCAACGTCCTGACTTTC. Amino acid sequence: CASSVQGWSGANVLTF.

This rearrangement joins TRBV19 to TRBJ1-1, with TRBD1 matching over 7 bases. V lost 6 bases, J lost 3 bases, and 7 bases stayed unmatched. CDR1 is LNHDA, CDR2 SQIVND, per germline (reference sequence). CDR3 length: 14 amino acids. The CDR3 nucleotides are TGTGCCAGTAGGGGACAGACCCTATACACTGAAGCTTTCTTT. This translates into CASRGQTLYTEAFF.

This clone was seen a single time. DNA for the CDR3: TGTGCCAGCAGCGCCATGGGCGCGAGCTCCTACGAGCAGTACTTC. Residues: CASSAMGASSYEQYF. J is TRBJ2-7 and V is TRBV7-9; D gene uncertain. This CDR3 spans 15 amino acids. In germline, CDR1 is SEHNR, CDR2 FQNEAQ (reference sequence). The V and J ends lost 5 bases and 0 bases respectively, with 14 bases between them.

The chain carries TRBV11-3 and TRBJ2-3, with 7 bases lining up with TRBD1. CDR1 and CDR2 from the germline V gene are SGHNT and YENEEA. The CDR3 sequence is 18 residues long. Trimming took 2 bases from V and 3 from J; bases not matched to a gene: 14. The CDR3, as DNA: TGTGCCAGCAGCTTATCTGTGGGGTCAGGGGGACGAACAGATACGCAGTATTTT. Translation: CASSLSVGSGGRTDTQYF.

V and J are TRBV2 and TRBJ1-2; perhaps TRBD1 as D (5 bases). CDR1 is SNHLY and CDR2 is FYNNEI in the germline V gene. V was pared by 7 bases and J by 7 bases, with 16 bases between. The CDR3 runs 13 residues. In DNA form, the CDR3 reads TGTGCCAGCAAGGAGGGGATTAATGGTGGCTACACCTTC. Protein product: CASKEGINGGYTF.

The chain uses TRBV7-6 and TRBJ2-5; 10 bases are a match to TRBD1. The V segment lost 5 bases and the J segment 3 bases; nucleotides outside the gene matches: 3. The CDR3 sequence is 14 residues long. Germline loops: CDR1 SGHVS, CDR2 FNYEAQ. CDR3 coding DNA: TGTGCCAGCAGCCCCGGGACAGGGGAAGAGACCCAGTACTTC. Translation: CASSPGTGEETQYF.

V gene TRBV9 combines with J gene TRBJ1-1; D not resolved. Germline V gives CDR1 SGDLS, CDR2 YYNGEE. The length of the CDR3 is 12 residues. V gave up 3 bases and J gave up 2 bases, with 5 bases separating them. Written as DNA, the CDR3 is TGTGCCAGCAGCGGGGCAAACACTGAAGCTTTCTTT. It codes for CASSGANTEAFF.

The chain has TRBV3-1 (or the pseudogene TRBV3-2) and TRBJ2-7; TRBD2 matches at 13 bases. CDR3 length: 17 residues. With 2 bases clipped from V and 0 bases from J, the junction kept 4 bases outside the gene matches. Germline values: CDR1 LGHDT, CDR2 YNNKEL (reference sequence). The CDR3 region has the DNA TGTGCCAGCAGCCAATTGACTAGCGGGAGGTCCTCCTACGAGCAGTACTTC. As protein: CASSQLTSGRSSYEQYF.

The gene calls are TRBV28 and TRBJ1-1; a weak D match, TRBD1 (6 bases). CDR1 is MDHEN and CDR2 is SYDVKM in the germline V gene. This CDR3 comprises 14 residues. Trimming left V 7 bases short and J 4 bases short, with 16 bases between. This CDR3 reads CASTIGGGRTEAFF. The CDR3 coding sequence is TGTGCCAGCACCATCGGGGGGGGGCGCACTGAAGCTTTCTTT.

This chain joins TRBV15 and TRBJ2-7; tentative D call: TRBD1 (6 bases). Germline CDR1 and CDR2: LNHNV and YYDKDF (reference sequence). The CDR3 is 14 residues long. V lost 8 bases and J lost 0, with 14 bases in between. CDR3 sequence: CATEPIRGSYEQYF. CDR3 DNA sequence: TGTGCCACCGAGCCAATCAGGGGCTCCTACGAGCAGTACTTC.

This clone was seen many times. The chain links TRBV7-9 to TRBJ2-7, with D possibly matching TRBD1 (7 bases). The CDR3 length is 13 residues. From germline, CDR1 is SEHNR and CDR2 FQNEAQ (reference sequence). Trimming removed 3 bases at V and 7 bases at J, with 13 bases between. In DNA, the CDR3 is TGTGCCAGCAGCTTTCAGGGGGGACGAGAGCAGTACTTC. This translates into CASSFQGGREQYF.

V gene TRBV19 combines with J gene TRBJ2-7, with 8 bases aligning to TRBD2. The trim removed 1 base at V and 2 bases at J, leaving 1 base unmatched. The CDR3 has 14 residues. Germline assignment: CDR1 LNHDA and CDR2 SQIVND (reference sequence). The chain's CDR3 is CASSIVGGAYEQYF. The CDR3 nucleotides read TGTGCCAGTAGTATAGTCGGGGGGGCCTACGAGCAGTACTTC.

The chain recombines TRBV6-5 with TRBJ2-7, with 8 bases that match TRBD1. Looked up from germline, CDR1 is MNHEY and CDR2 is SVGAGI. Trimming removed 7 bases from V and 1 base from J; junction bases left unmatched: 6. The CDR3 has 14 residues. The CDR3 spells CASTQTGASYEQYF. The CDR3 coding sequence is TGTGCCAGCACACAGACAGGGGCTTCCTACGAGCAGTACTTC.

The chain carries TRBV5-1 and TRBJ1-2; the D gene is possibly TRBD1 (5 bases). With 0 bases removed from V and 3 bases from J, the gap between germline ends came to 12 bases. This CDR3 contains 15 residues. Germline V lookup: CDR1 SGHRS, CDR2 YFSETQ. CDR3 in amino acids: CASSLGGRVDYGYTF. In nucleotides, the CDR3 is TGCGCCAGCAGCTTGGGAGGCAGGGTGGACTATGGCTACACCTTC.

V is TRBV7-6 and J is TRBJ2-7; 9 bases agree with TRBD1. Germline V lookup: CDR1 SGHVS, CDR2 FNYEAQ. The ends lost 3 bases at V and 7 bases at J; junction bases unmatched: 10. The CDR3 has 15 amino acids. The CDR3 nucleotides read TGTGCCAGCAGCTTGGCAGGGGACAGGGCCGGTGAGCAGTACTTC. This encodes CASSLAGDRAGEQYF.

V usage is TRBV4-1 and J usage is TRBJ2-1; TRBD2 agrees at 11 bases. Unmatched junction bases numbered 5, after V lost 5 bases and J lost 5 bases. Looked up from germline, CDR1 is MGHRA and CDR2 is YSYEKL. The CDR3 length is 15 residues. CDR3 amino acids: CASSSLAGADNEQFF. Written as DNA, the CDR3 is TGCGCCAGCAGCTCACTAGCGGGAGCTGACAATGAGCAGTTCTTC.